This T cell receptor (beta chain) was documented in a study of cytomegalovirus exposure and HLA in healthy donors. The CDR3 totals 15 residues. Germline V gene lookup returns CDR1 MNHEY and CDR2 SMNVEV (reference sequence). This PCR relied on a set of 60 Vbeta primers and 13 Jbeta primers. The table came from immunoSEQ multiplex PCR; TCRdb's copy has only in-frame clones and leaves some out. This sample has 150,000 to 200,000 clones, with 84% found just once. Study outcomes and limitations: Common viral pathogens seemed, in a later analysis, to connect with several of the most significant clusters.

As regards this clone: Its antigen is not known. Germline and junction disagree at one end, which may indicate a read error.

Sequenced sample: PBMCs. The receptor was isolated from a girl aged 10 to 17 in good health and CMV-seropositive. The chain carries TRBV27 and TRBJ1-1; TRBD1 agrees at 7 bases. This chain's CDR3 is CASSLSGTGVTEAFF. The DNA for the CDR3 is TGTGCCAGCAGTCTATCGGGAACAGGGGTAACTGAAGCTTTCTTT.